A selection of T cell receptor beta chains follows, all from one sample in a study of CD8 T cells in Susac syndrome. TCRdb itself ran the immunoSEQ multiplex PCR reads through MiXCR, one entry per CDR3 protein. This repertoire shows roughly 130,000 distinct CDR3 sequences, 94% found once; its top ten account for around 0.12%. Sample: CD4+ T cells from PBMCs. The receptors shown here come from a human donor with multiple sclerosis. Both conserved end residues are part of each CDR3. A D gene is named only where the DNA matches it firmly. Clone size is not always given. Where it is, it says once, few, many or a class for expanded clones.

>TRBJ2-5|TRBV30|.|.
CAWVPGAEQETQYF
TGTGCCTGGGTGCCAGGGGCGGAGCAAGAGACCCAGTACTTC
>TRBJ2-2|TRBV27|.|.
CASKMGGNTGELFF
TGTGCCAGCAAAATGGGGGGGAACACCGGGGAGCTGTTTTTT
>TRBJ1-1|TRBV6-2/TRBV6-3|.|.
CASSRRATNTEAFF
TGTGCCAGCAGCCGAAGGGCCACTAACACTGAAGCTTTCTTT
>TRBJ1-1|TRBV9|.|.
CASSVESGFRTEAFF
TGTGCCAGCAGCGTAGAGTCAGGATTTCGCACTGAAGCTTTCTTT
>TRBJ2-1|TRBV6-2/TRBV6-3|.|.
CASSYLGDEQFF
TGTGCCAGCAGTTACTTGGGCGATGAGCAGTTCTTC
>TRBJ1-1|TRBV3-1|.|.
CASSQEGAPNTEAFF
TGTGCCAGCAGCCAAGAGGGAGCTCCGAACACTGAAGCTTTCTTT
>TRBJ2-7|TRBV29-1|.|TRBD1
CSVEDRGVHEQYF
TGCAGCGTTGAGGACAGGGGCGTCCACGAGCAGTACTTC
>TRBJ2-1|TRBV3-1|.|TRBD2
CASSQTSPGLAGSSEQFF
TGTGCCAGCAGCCAAACTTCACCGGGACTAGCGGGTTCTAGTGAGCAGTTCTTC
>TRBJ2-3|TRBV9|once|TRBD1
CASSRGQTHGDTQYF
TGTGCCAGCAGCCGGGGACAGACCCACGGAGATACGCAGTATTTT
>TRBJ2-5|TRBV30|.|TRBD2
CAWGLAGEVETQYF
TGTGCCTGGGGACTAGCGGGAGAAGTAGAGACCCAGTACTTC
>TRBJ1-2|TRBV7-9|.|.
CASSQGGREYRGYTF
TGTGCCAGCAGTCAGGGAGGCCGAGAGTACAGAGGCTACACCTTC
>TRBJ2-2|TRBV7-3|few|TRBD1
CASSQGQGNTGELFF
TGTGCCAGCAGCCAGGGACAGGGAAACACCGGGGAGCTGTTTTTT
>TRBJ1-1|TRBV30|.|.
CAWSREITEAFF
TGTGCCTGGTCCAGGGAAATCACTGAAGCTTTCTTT
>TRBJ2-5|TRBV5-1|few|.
CASSLAGYEETQYF
TGCGCCAGCAGCTTGGCCGGGTACGAGGAGACCCAGTACTTC
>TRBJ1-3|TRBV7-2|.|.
CASSLEPSYTIYF
TGTGCCAGCAGCTTAGAGCCCAGCTACACCATATATTTT
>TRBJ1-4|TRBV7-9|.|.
CASSAPRQGREKLFF
TGTGCCAGCAGCGCCCCGCGGCAAGGTCGGGAAAAACTGTTTTTT
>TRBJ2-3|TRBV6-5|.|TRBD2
CASNPAGTSTDTQYF
TGTGCCAGCAACCCAGCGGGAACGAGCACAGATACGCAGTATTTT
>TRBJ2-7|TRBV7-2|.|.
CASSFYVGAEQYF
TGTGCCAGCAGCTTCTACGTAGGGGCCGAGCAGTACTTC
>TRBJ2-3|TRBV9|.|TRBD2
CASTSRGGPSDTQYF
TGTGCCAGCACCAGCCGGGGGGGACCCTCCGATACGCAGTATTTT
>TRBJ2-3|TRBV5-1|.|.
CASSSLSTDTQYF
TGCGCCAGCAGCAGTTTAAGCACAGATACGCAGTATTTT
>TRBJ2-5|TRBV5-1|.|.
CASSLGDGETQYF
TGCGCCAGCAGCTTGGGGGACGGGGAGACCCAGTACTTC
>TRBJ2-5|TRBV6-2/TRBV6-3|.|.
CASSKGQETQYF
TGTGCCAGCAGTAAAGGACAAGAGACCCAGTACTTC
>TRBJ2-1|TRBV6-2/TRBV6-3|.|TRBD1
CASIKQGGSYNEQFF
TGTGCCAGCATAAAACAGGGGGGCTCCTACAATGAGCAGTTCTTC
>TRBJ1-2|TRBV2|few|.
CASSERGVNYGYTF
TGTGCCAGCAGTGAACGGGGAGTTAACTATGGCTACACCTTC
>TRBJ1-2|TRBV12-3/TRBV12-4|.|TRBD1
CASSSNRDSYGYTF
TGTGCCAGCAGTTCAAATCGGGACAGCTATGGCTACACCTTC
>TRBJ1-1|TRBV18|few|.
CASSPPGNTEAFF
TGTGCCAGCTCGCCTCCGGGGAACACTGAAGCTTTCTTT
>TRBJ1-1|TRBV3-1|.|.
CASSQAGARNTEAFF
TGTGCCAGCAGCCAAGCGGGGGCGCGGAACACTGAAGCTTTCTTT
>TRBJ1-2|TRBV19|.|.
CASSPDSNGYTF
TGTGCCAGTAGTCCCGACAGTAATGGCTACACCTTC
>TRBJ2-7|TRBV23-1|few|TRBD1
CASSQSRNKPGQGPYEQYF
TGCGCCAGCAGTCAATCCAGGAACAAGCCGGGACAGGGCCCTTACGAGCAGTACTTC
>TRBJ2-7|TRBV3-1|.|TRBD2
CASSQTSGGHYEQYF
TGTGCCAGCAGCCAAACTAGCGGGGGGCACTACGAGCAGTACTTC
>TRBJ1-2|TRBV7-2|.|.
CASSLRLGGDYGYTF
TGTGCCAGCAGCCTACGGCTTGGGGGAGACTATGGCTACACCTTC
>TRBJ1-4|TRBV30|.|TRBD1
CAWGGGNSNEKLFF
TGTGCCTGGGGAGGGGGCAACTCTAATGAAAAACTGTTTTTT
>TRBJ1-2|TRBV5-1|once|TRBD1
CASSSQGAGYGYTF
TGCGCCAGCAGCAGTCAGGGGGCAGGGTATGGCTACACCTTC
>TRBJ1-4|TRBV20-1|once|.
CSARDSVATNEKLFF
TGCAGTGCTAGAGATTCCGTCGCAACTAATGAAAAACTGTTTTTT
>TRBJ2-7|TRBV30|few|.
CAWNVQGRGYEQYF
TGTGCCTGGAACGTGCAGGGCAGGGGTTACGAGCAGTACTTC
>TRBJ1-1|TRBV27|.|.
CASSLSGAPEAFF
TGTGCCAGCAGCCTATCTGGGGCGCCTGAAGCTTTCTTT
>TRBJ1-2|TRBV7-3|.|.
CASSLGPGAGYTF
TGTGCCAGCAGCTTAGGCCCCGGGGCCGGCTACACCTTC